Given below is one T cell receptor beta chain in context. The data were obtained in a study of cytomegalovirus exposure and HLA in healthy donors. The PCR contained 60 Vbeta and 13 Jbeta primers. Using immunoSEQ multiplex PCR, the repertoire was profiled, and TCRdb retains in-frame clones only, with some absent. The sample yields under 150,000 clones, 75% to 85% seen once. Germline CDR1 and CDR2: SGHAT and FQNNGV. Trimming at V came to 3 bases and at J to 3 bases, leaving 6 bases not matched to a gene. This CDR3 contains 15 residues. Sequenced: PBMCs. This chain links TRBV11-2 with TRBJ2-7; 9 bases line up with TRBD1. The TCR comes from a male donor in good health and CMV-seronegative. CDR3 region: CASSLATGGGYEQYF. The CDR3 region has the DNA TGTGCCAGCAGCTTGGCCACAGGGGGCGGCTACGAGCAGTACTTC.